This paragraph reports one TCR beta chain. Its antigen is still unknown. The donors, nominally healthy at sampling, likely had unrecorded immune exposures. These data belong to a study of cytomegalovirus exposure and HLA in healthy donors. This PCR relied on a set of 60 Vbeta primers and 13 Jbeta primers. Sequencing used immunoSEQ multiplex PCR; TCRdb keeps in-frame clones, though not all of them. The sample includes around 150,000 clones, around 78% seen only once; the top ten take approximately 1.8%. V was clipped by 0 bases and J by 0 bases, with 12 bases between them. This CDR3 region has 16 residues. Germline assignment: CDR1 SGHTS and CDR2 YDEGEE. The study's findings and limits: In a later analysis, donors in an Asian-associated ancestry cluster reportedly had fewer N-insertions in productive TCRs than the cohort mean. CMV serostatus was the only immune exposure information that was available. Among the most significant clusters, several appeared linked to common viral pathogens in a later analysis.

This rearrangement joins TRBV5-8 to TRBJ2-5; D might be TRBD2 (7 bases). This sequence originates from a female donor in good health and CMV-seropositive. Input material: PBMCs. The CDR3 nucleotides are TGTGCCAGCAGCTTGGAATGGGAGGGGGACCAAGAGACCCAGTACTTC. Translated, it gives CASSLEWEGDQETQYF.